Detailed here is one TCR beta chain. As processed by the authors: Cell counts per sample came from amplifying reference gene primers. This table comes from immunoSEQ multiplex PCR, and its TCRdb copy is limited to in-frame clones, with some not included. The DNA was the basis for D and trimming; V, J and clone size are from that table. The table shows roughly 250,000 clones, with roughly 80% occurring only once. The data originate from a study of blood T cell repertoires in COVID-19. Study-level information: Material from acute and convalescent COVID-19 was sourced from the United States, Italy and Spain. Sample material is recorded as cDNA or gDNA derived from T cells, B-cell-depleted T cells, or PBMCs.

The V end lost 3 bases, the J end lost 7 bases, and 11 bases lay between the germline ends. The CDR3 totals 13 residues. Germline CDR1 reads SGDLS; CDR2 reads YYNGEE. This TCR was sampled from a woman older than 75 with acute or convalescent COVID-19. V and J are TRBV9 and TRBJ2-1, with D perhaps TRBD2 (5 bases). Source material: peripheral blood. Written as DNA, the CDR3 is TGTGCCAGCAGCGAAAGCGGAAAAAATGAGCAGTTCTTC. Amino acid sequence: CASSESGKNEQFF.